The present TCR beta chain was sequenced within a study of T cell responses to AZD1222 COVID-19 vaccine. Study conclusions and caveats: No repertoire was sampled before or during the peak T cell response, only after it. The study found vaccine-associated CD4 TCRs spanning spike, dominant at 160-218 and 743-854. The donor cohort was predominantly white British with a female majority, and clonal diversity may have been underestimated.

The CDR3 is 17 residues long. Trimming cost V 5 bases and J 5 bases; bases outside gene matches: 14. From germline, CDR1 is SGDLS and CDR2 YYNGEE. This clone was counted a single time. The antigen remains undetermined. Samples with a second dose at about 4 or about 12 weeks were pooled together. Clones were read by immunoSEQ multiplex PCR, and TCRdb kept only the in-frame ones, dropping some. The sample has 150,000 to 200,000 clones, about 90% seen once. The clonotype was recovered from an adult who received the AZD1222 COVID-19 vaccine. The sequencing used peripheral blood, collected 28 days after the second AZD1222 dose. This chain uses TRBV9 with TRBJ2-1, with 9 bases aligning to TRBD2. The CDR3 is CASSWFGGGAVHNEQFF. The DNA of the CDR3 is TGTGCCAGCAGTTGGTTTGGCGGGGGGGCAGTCCACAATGAGCAGTTCTTC.